This T cell receptor (beta chain) was found in a study of patients and donors after allogeneic stem cell transplantation. TCRdb independently ran MiXCR on the RT-PCR reads; one entry per CDR3 protein. This table has about a million distinct CDR3 sequences, approximately 19% appearing once. Per the germline V gene, CDR1 is LGHNA and CDR2 is YNFKEQ. V lost 0 bases and J 4 bases, leaving 12 bases between the germline ends. The CDR3 spans 15 residues. The rearrangement links TRBV4-2 to TRBJ2-5, with D perhaps TRBD1 (6 bases). Sequencing used blood, either unsorted or a sorted T cell fraction (not recorded which). This TCR derives from a human donor who was either an allogeneic HSCT recipient or a stem cell or donor lymphocyte infusion donor (not recorded which). It is not recorded whose cells these are; they may come from a transplant donor. The CDR3 spells CASSQDSQGTETQYF. For the CDR3, the DNA is TGTGCCAGCAGCCAAGATTCCCAGGGGACAGAGACCCAGTACTTC.